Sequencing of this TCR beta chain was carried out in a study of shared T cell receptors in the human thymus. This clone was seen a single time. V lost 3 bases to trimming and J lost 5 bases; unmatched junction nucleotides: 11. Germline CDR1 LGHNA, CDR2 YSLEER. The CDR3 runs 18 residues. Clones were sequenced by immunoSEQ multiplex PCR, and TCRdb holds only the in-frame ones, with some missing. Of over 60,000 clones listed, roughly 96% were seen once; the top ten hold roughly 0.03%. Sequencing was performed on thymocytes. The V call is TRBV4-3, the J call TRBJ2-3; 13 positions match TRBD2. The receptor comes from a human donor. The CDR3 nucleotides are TGCGCCAGCAGCCATACGGGAACTAGCGGGGGGGCAATAGATACGCAGTATTTT. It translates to CASSHTGTSGGAIDTQYF.